This T cell receptor beta chain is drawn from a study of beta chain features in type 1 diabetes. There was one heparinised blood draw per donor, averaging about 110 mL. Germline V lookup: CDR1 LNHDA, CDR2 SQIVND (reference sequence). The CDR3 covers 16 residues. The V segment lost 5 bases and the J segment 9 bases; nucleotides outside the gene matches: 17. A remark on this clone: Antigen specificity is unknown.

The study, taken as a whole, reports: Any HLA type influence on TCRB rearrangement was left unresolved here. Patients with type 1 diabetes carried fewer insertions and had more deletions at their VDJ junctions. Compared to healthy donors, patients appeared to have naive, central memory and Treg TCRB repertoires that were more alike.

The study reverse transcribed the entire isolated RNA, so it sequenced expressed TCRB transcripts. TCRdb's table, derived via immunoSEQ multiplex PCR, lists solely in-frame clones and lacks some. The data show around 190,000 clones, 10% to 15% seen once. The sample taken for sequencing was central memory CD4+ T cells from blood. This clonotype originated in a woman under 30 in good health. The chain employs TRBV19 and TRBJ2-3; the match to TRBD2 covers 7 bases. CDR3 residues: CASSARDYREGKTQYF. DNA for the CDR3: TGTGCCAGTAGTGCCCGGGACTATAGAGAAGGGAAGACGCAGTATTTT.